Shown below are 21 T cell receptor beta chains from a single sample sequenced in a study of cytomegalovirus exposure and HLA in healthy donors. Amplification used 60 Vbeta primers and 13 Jbeta primers. The table came from immunoSEQ multiplex PCR; TCRdb's copy has only in-frame clones and leaves some out. The table records 120,000 or so clones, roughly 80% of them present only once. Sequences were obtained from PBMCs. The receptor source for this set is a man aged 18 to 30 in good health and CMV-seropositive.

The V call is TRBV5-1, the J call TRBJ1-1, with 8 bases matching TRBD1. The V and J ends lost 2 bases and 1 base, in that order; junction bases with no gene match: 13. Germline V lookup: CDR1 SGHRS, CDR2 YFSETQ. This CDR3 region has 18 residues. This chain's CDR3 is CASSFFLDREAGNTEAFF. In DNA, the CDR3 is TGCGCCAGCAGCTTTTTTCTGGACAGGGAAGCGGGGAACACTGAAGCTTTCTTT.

This clone was seen a few times. J is TRBJ2-4 and V is TRBV11-2; a possible D gene is TRBD2 (5 bases). Trimming left V 3 bases short and J 5 bases short, with 11 bases between. In germline, CDR1 is SGHAT, CDR2 FQNNGV. The CDR3 runs to 14 residues. The CDR3 loop reads CASSFDYLENIQYF. In DNA, the CDR3 is TGTGCCAGCAGCTTCGACTACCTAGAAAACATTCAGTACTTC.

The V and J genes are TRBV18 and TRBJ1-5; D gene uncertain. The CDR3 contains 16 residues. CDR1 is KGHSH, CDR2 LQKENI, per germline. V was shortened by 3 bases and J by 0 bases, with 12 bases between the two germline ends. CDR3 in amino acids: CASSPSAGGSNQPQHF. The CDR3 region has the DNA TGTGCCAGCTCACCGAGTGCGGGAGGTAGCAATCAGCCCCAGCATTTT.

The J gene is TRBJ2-1, the V gene TRBV27; tentative D call: TRBD1 (6 bases). V lost 4 bases and J 6 bases, leaving 10 bases between the germline ends. Per the germline V gene, CDR1 is MNHEY and CDR2 is SMNVEV (reference sequence). This CDR3 has 13 amino acids. CDR3 nucleotides: TGTGCCAGCAGTTCCTCCAGGGGCAATGAGCAGTTCTTC. Translated: CASSSSRGNEQFF.

The chain employs TRBV5-1 and TRBJ1-6; no firm D call. CDR3 size: 13 residues. Looked up from germline, CDR1 is SGHRS and CDR2 is YFSETQ. V was shortened by 7 bases and J by 3 bases, with 8 bases between the two germline ends. The CDR3 sequence: CASGLDYNSPLHF. CDR3 nucleotides: TGCGCCAGCGGACTTGACTATAATTCACCCCTCCACTTT.

The J gene is TRBJ2-5, the V gene TRBV5-1, with 13 bases matching TRBD2. Per germline, CDR1 SGHRS and CDR2 YFSETQ. Germline trimming cut 4 bases from V and 2 bases from J; bases unmatched to any gene: 11. The CDR3 length is 18 residues. The CDR3 DNA sequence: TGCGCCAGCAGCATAATACTAGCGGGAGGGCCCGATCAAGAGACCCAGTACTTC. This codes for CASSIILAGGPDQETQYF.

V gene TRBV5-1 combines with J gene TRBJ2-5, with 7 positions matching TRBD2. In germline, CDR1 is SGHRS, CDR2 YFSETQ. The V and J ends lost 1 base and 4 bases, in that order; junction bases with no gene match: 4. The CDR3 sequence is 14 residues long. CDR3 DNA: TGCGCCAGCAGCTTGTTCTGGGAGGGAGAGACCCAGTACTTC. This gives the protein CASSLFWEGETQYF.

J is TRBJ2-5 and V is TRBV9; 12 positions match TRBD1. The J call could be wrong; TRBJ2-7 is a better fit for the DNA end. From germline, CDR1 is SGDLS and CDR2 YYNGEE. The CDR3 is 16 amino acids. This chain's CDR3 is CASSVEGQGAVDEQYF. The CDR3 DNA reads TGTGCCAGCAGCGTAGAGGGACAGGGGGCTGTCGACGAGCAGTACTTC.

The CDR3 loop is CASSAEPSGANVLTF. CDR3 coding DNA: TGTGCCAGCAGCGCAGAACCCTCTGGGGCCAACGTCCTGACTTTC. The V and J genes are TRBV7-2 and TRBJ2-6; D is uncertain. Germline assignment: CDR1 SGHTA and CDR2 FQGNSA. This CDR3 spans 15 amino acids. Trimming left V 5 bases short and J 0 bases short, with 8 bases between. The variable domain in full, with the rest retrieved from reference TRBV7-2 and TRBJ2-6, is GAGVSQSPSNKVTEKGKDVELRCDPISGHTALYWYRQSLGQGLEFLIYFQGNSAPDKSGLPSDRFSAERTGGSVSTLTIQRTQQEDSAVYLCASSAEPSGANVLTFGAGSRLTVL.

The gene calls are TRBV5-1 and TRBJ2-7; a possible D gene is TRBD1 (5 bases). Germline V gene sequence: CDR1 SGHRS, CDR2 YFSETQ. The length of the CDR3 is 17 residues. Trimming took 2 bases from V and 2 from J, leaving 20 bases between them. The CDR3 reads CASSFSLGAGEAYEQYF. As DNA, the CDR3 is TGCGCCAGCAGCTTTTCTTTAGGGGCAGGCGAGGCCTACGAGCAGTACTTC.

The V and J genes are TRBV11-2 and TRBJ2-7; tentative D call: TRBD2 (7 bases). CDR1 and CDR2 from the germline V gene are SGHAT and FQNNGV. The CDR3 is made up of 17 amino acids. V lost 7 bases and J 3 bases, leaving 25 bases between the germline ends. The CDR3 DNA reads as TGTGCCAGCACCCGAAGGGGGGGAACAACCCGACACTACGAGCAGTACTTC. Residues: CASTRRGGTTRHYEQYF.

This chain uses TRBV6-6 with TRBJ1-1; D is unclear. The germline V and J ends were trimmed by 5 bases and 4 bases, with 11 bases remaining between them. This CDR3 is built from 13 residues. From germline, CDR1 is MNHNY and CDR2 SVGAGI (reference sequence). CDR3: CASSISLRTEAFF. CDR3 sequence (DNA): TGTGCCAGCAGTATAAGTCTGCGCACTGAAGCTTTCTTT.

This CDR3 reads CASSPNREVEAFF. The CDR3 nucleotides read TGTGCCAGCAGCCCAAACAGGGAAGTGGAAGCTTTCTTT. The chain is built from TRBV9 and TRBJ1-1, with a tentative D call TRBD1 (6 bases). The CDR3 covers 13 residues. Germline V gives CDR1 SGDLS, CDR2 YYNGEE. V lost 4 bases to trimming and J lost 8 bases, with 15 bases between them. The whole variable domain, remainder taken from reference TRBV9 and TRBJ1-1, is DSGVTQTPKHLITATGQRVTLRCSPRSGDLSVYWYQQSLDQGLQFLIQYYNGEERAKGNILERFSAQQFPDLHSELNLSSLELGDSALYFCASSPNREVEAFFGQGTRLTVV.

J is TRBJ1-1 and V is TRBV30, with D hard to call. Germline-derived CDR1 and CDR2 are GTSNPN and SVGIG (reference sequence). The CDR3 is 13 amino acids. Trimming stripped 2 bases from V and 2 bases from J, with 9 bases between. CDR3 nucleotide sequence: TGTGCCTGGAGTTTAGTGAGAAACACTGAAGCTTTCTTT. This sequence encodes CAWSLVRNTEAFF.

V is TRBV5-6 and J is TRBJ2-6; a weak D match, TRBD2 (7 bases). Between the trimmed V and J ends, which lost 4 bases and 3 bases, there was a span of 17 bases. The CDR3 extends over 17 amino acids. Germline values: CDR1 SGHDT, CDR2 YYEEEE. The CDR3 protein is CASSVRGGAFGANVLTF. The CDR3 DNA follows: TGTGCCAGCAGCGTCCGCGGGGGCGCGTTTGGGGCCAACGTCCTGACTTTC.

The chain combines TRBV25-1 with TRBJ2-1, with TRBD2 matching over 9 bases. Germline V gene data show CDR1 as MGHDK and CDR2 as SYGVNS. CDR3 size: 15 residues. The V and J ends lost 2 bases and 7 bases, in that order; junction bases with no gene match: 6. DNA for the CDR3: TGTGCCAGCAGTGAACTCAGCGGGGGGCAAAATGAGCAGTTCTTC. Protein product: CASSELSGGQNEQFF.

The chain combines TRBV19 with TRBJ1-5; D is unresolved. Per the germline V gene, CDR1 is LNHDA and CDR2 is SQIVND (reference sequence). Trimming stripped 1 base from V and 4 bases from J, with 8 bases between. The CDR3 totals 14 residues. CDR3 in DNA: TGTGCCAGTAGTATAGGTCAAAATAATCAGCCCCAGCATTTT. Its protein product is CASSIGQNNQPQHF.

This chain links TRBV6-5 with TRBJ2-7, with a possible D match to TRBD1 (6 bases). The CDR3 is 14 residues long. CDR1 and CDR2 from the germline V gene are MNHEY and SVGAGI. V gave up 0 bases and J gave up 4 bases, with 10 bases separating them. CDR3 sequence (DNA): TGTGCCAGCAGTTACTCGGGGGCGGATTACGAGCAGTACTTC. Translation gives CASSYSGADYEQYF.

This clone was seen only once. The chain combines TRBV10-3 with TRBJ1-5; no definite D call. Germline V lookup: CDR1 ENHRY, CDR2 SYGVKD. The V end was cut by 0 bases, the J end by 4 bases, with 10 bases between. The CDR3 consists of 15 residues. CDR3 in DNA: TGTGCCATCAGTGAGTCGATAGTCGGGAATCAGCCCCAGCATTTT. Translated, it gives CAISESIVGNQPQHF.

V is TRBV5-6 and J is TRBJ2-3, with 7 nucleotides matching TRBD2. Germline-derived CDR1 and CDR2 are SGHDT and YYEEEE. This CDR3 region has 15 residues. J lost 1 base, V lost 4 bases, and 6 bases had no gene match. CDR3 bases: TGTGCCAGCAGCCCGGGACTATCCGGCACAGATACGCAGTATTTT. It translates to CASSPGLSGTDTQYF. Drawing the rest from reference TRBV5-6 and TRBJ2-3, the complete variable domain is DAGVTQSPTHLIKTRGQQVTLRCSPKSGHDTVSWYQQALGQGPQFIFQYYEEEERQRGNFPDRFSGHQFPNYSSELNVNALLLGDSALYLCASSPGLSGTDTQYFGPGTRLTVL.

The rearrangement links TRBV5-1 to TRBJ1-2; D is perhaps TRBD1 (5 bases). The CDR3 runs 16 residues. CDR1 and CDR2 from the germline V gene are SGHRS and YFSETQ. V lost 0 bases and J lost 2, with 14 bases in between. The CDR3 DNA sequence: TGCGCCAGCAGCTTGGCGGTTCAGGGTGGCAACTATGGCTACACCTTC. Protein sequence: CASSLAVQGGNYGYTF.